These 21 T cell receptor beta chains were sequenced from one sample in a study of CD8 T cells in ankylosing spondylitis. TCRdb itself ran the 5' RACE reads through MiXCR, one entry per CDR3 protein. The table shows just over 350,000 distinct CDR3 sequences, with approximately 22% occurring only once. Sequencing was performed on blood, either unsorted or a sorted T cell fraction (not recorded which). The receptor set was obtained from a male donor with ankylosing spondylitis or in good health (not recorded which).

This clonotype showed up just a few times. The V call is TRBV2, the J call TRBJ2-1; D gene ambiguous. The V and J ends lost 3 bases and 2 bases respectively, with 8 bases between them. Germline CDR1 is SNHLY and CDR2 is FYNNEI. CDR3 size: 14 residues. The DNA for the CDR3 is TGTGCCAGCAGTGACAGGTCAGCCTACAATGAGCAGTTCTTC. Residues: CASSDRSAYNEQFF.

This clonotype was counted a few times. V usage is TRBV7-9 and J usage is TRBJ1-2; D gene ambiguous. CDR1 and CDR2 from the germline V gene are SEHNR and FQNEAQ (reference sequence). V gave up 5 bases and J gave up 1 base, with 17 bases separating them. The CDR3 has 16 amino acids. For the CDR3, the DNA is TGTGCCAGCAGCCCCGATTCCCTCGGTGGTAACTATGGCTACACCTTC. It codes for CASSPDSLGGNYGYTF.

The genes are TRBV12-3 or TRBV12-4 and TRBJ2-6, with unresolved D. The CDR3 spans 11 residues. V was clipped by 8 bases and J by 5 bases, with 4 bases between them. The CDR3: CASLRANVLTF. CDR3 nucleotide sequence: TGTGCCAGCCTTAGGGCCAACGTCCTGACTTTC.

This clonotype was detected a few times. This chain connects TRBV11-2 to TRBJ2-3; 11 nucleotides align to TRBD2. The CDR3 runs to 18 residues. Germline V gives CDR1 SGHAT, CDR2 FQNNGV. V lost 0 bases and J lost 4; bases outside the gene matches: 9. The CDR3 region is CASSLEGVAGGPSDTQYF. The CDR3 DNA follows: TGTGCCAGCAGCTTAGAAGGAGTAGCGGGGGGGCCTTCAGATACGCAGTATTTT.

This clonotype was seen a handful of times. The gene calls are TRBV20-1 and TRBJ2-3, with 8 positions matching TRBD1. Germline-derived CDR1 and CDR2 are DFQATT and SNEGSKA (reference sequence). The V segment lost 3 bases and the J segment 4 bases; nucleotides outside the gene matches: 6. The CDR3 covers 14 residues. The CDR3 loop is CSARRTGKADTQYF. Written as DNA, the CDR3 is TGCAGTGCTAGGCGGACAGGGAAGGCAGATACGCAGTATTTT.

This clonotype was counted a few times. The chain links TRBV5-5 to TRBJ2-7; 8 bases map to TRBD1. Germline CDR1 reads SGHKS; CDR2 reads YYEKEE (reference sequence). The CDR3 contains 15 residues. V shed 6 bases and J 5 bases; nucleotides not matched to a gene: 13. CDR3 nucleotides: TGTGCCAGCAACACACAGGGGGTGGCTTTTAACGAGCAGTACTTC. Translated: CASNTQGVAFNEQYF.

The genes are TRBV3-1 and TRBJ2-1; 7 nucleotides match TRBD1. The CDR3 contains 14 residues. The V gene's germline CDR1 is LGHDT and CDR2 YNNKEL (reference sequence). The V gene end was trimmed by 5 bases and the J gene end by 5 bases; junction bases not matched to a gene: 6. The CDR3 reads CASSDRVSHNEQFF. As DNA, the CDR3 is TGTGCCAGCAGCGACAGGGTCTCGCACAATGAGCAGTTCTTC.

Written as DNA, the CDR3 is TGTGCCAGCACCCCGGGGGGGTCCGGACAGCCCCAGCATTTT. This translates into CASTPGGSGQPQHF. This chain links TRBV27 with TRBJ1-5; D might be TRBD1 (5 bases). The germline V gene encodes CDR1 MNHEY and CDR2 SMNVEV (reference sequence). The CDR3 covers 14 residues. V lost 7 bases to trimming and J lost 7 bases, with 17 bases between them.

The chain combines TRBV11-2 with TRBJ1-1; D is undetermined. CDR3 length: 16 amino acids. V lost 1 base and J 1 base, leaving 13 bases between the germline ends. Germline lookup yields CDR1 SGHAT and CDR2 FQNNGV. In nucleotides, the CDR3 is TGTGCCAGCAGCTTAGTCCCCGGAGACCGGAACACTGAAGCTTTCTTT. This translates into CASSLVPGDRNTEAFF. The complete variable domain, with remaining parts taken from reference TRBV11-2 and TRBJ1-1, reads EAGVAQSPRYKIIEKRQSVAFWCNPISGHATLYWYQQILGQGPKLLIQFQNNGVVDDSQLPKDRFSAERLKGVDSTLKIQPAKLEDSAVYLCASSLVPGDRNTEAFFGQGTRLTVV.

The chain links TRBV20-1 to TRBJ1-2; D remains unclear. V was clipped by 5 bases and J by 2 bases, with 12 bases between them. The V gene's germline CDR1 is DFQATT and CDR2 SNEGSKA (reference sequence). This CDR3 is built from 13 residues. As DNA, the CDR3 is TGCAGTGCTGGCGGATTCATAAACTATGGCTACACCTTC. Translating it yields CSAGGFINYGYTF.

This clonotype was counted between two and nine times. In DNA form, the CDR3 reads TGTGCCAGCAGTTTATTTGGGCAGGGGGCACCTAATGAAAAACTGTTTTTT. Translation: CASSLFGQGAPNEKLFF. V usage is TRBV28 and J usage is TRBJ1-4, with 8 bases matching TRBD1. The V gene end was trimmed by 1 base and the J gene end by 3 bases; junction bases not matched to a gene: 7. This CDR3 is 17 amino acids long. Looked up from germline, CDR1 is MDHEN and CDR2 is SYDVKM.

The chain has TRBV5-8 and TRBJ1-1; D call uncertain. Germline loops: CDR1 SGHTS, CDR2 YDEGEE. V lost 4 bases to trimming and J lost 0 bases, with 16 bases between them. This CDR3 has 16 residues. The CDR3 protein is CASSLLSLRLNTEAFF. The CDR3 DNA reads TGTGCCAGCAGCCTCCTTTCCCTCAGACTGAACACTGAAGCTTTCTTT. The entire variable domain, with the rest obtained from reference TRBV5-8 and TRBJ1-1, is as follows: EAGVTQSPTHLIKTRGQQATLRCSPISGHTSVYWYQQALGLGLQFLLWYDEGEERNRGNFPPRFSGRQFPNYSSELNVNALELEDSALYLCASSLLSLRLNTEAFFGQGTRLTVV.

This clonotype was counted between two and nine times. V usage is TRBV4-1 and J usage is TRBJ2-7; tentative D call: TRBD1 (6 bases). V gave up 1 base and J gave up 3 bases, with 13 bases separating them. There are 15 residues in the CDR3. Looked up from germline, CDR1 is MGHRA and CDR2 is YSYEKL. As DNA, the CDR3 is TGCGCCAGCAGCCAAGGGGCAGGGGCGGTCTACGAGCAGTACTTC. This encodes CASSQGAGAVYEQYF.

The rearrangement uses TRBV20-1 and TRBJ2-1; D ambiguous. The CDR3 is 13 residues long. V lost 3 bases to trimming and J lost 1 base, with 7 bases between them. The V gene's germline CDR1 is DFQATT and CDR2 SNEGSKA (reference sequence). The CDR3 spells CSASISSYNEQFF. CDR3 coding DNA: TGCAGTGCTAGTATTAGTTCCTACAATGAGCAGTTCTTC.

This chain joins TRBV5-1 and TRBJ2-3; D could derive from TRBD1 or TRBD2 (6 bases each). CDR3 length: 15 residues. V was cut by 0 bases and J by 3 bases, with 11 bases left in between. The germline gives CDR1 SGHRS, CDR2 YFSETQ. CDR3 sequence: CASSLEGGATDTQYF. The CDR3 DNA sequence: TGCGCCAGCAGCTTGGAGGGGGGCGCGACAGATACGCAGTATTTT.

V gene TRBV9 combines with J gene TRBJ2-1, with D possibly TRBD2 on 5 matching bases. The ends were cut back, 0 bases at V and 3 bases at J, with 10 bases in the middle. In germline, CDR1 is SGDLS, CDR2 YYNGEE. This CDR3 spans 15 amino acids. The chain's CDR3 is CASSVDEGLYNEQFF. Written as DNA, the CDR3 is TGTGCCAGCAGCGTAGACGAGGGCCTCTACAATGAGCAGTTCTTC.

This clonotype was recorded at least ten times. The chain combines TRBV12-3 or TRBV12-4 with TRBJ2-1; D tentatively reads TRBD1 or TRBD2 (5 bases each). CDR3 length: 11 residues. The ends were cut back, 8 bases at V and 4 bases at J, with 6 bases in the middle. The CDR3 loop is CASGGYNEQFF. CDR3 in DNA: TGTGCCAGCGGGGGTTACAATGAGCAGTTCTTC.

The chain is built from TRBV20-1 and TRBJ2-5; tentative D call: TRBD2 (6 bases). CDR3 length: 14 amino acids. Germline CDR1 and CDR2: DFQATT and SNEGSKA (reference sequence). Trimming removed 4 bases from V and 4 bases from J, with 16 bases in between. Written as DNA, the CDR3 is TGCAGTGCTAAGAGCTGGGGAGGCATAGAGACCCAGTACTTC. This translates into CSAKSWGGIETQYF.

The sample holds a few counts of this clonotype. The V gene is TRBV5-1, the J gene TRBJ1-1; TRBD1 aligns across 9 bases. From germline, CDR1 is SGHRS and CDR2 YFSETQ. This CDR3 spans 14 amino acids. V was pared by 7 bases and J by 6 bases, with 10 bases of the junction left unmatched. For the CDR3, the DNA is TGCGCCAGCCGCCGCACAGGGGGCGGGCCTGAAGCTTTCTTT. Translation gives CASRRTGGGPEAFF.

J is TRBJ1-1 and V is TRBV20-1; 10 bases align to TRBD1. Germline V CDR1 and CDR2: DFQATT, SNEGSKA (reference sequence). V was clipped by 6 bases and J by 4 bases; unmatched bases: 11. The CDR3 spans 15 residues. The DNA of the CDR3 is TGCAGTGCCTCCGGGACAGGGGAATGGAGCACTGAAGCTTTCTTT. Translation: CSASGTGEWSTEAFF.

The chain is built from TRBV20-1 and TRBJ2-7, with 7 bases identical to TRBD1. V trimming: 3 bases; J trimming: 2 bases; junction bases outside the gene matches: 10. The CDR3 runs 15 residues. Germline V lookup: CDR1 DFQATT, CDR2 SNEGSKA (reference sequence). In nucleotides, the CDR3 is TGCAGTGCTAGGACTTCGGGACAGATAACCTACGAGCAGTACTTC. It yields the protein CSARTSGQITYEQYF.